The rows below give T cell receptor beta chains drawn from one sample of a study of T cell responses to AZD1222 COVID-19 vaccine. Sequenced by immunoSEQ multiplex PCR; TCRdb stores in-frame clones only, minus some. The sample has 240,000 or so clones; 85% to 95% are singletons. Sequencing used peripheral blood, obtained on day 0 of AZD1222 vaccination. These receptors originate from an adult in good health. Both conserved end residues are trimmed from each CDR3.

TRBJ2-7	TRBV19	ASSIAGRGSYEQY
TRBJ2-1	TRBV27	ASSLGGLNEQF
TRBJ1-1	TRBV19	ASSRPAGQQNTEAF
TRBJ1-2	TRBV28	ASYTHLGGGYT
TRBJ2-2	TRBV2	ASSERTTGELF
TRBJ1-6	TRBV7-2	ASSRPGNSPLH
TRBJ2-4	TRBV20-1	SASSGAKNIQY
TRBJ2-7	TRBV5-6	ASSRWGSEQY
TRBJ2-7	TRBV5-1	ASSLGTAVHEQY
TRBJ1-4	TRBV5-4	ASSLGGTGGEKLF
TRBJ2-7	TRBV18	ASSPPGGYEQY
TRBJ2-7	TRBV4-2	ASSQDRVAASRTY
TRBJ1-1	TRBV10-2	ASRGTGTEAF
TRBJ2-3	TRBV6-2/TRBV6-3	ASSYPDSTDTQY
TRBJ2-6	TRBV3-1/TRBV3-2	ASSLGNLLGANVLT
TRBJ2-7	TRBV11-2	ASRPAFISYEQY
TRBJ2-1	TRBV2	ASSERAGGPYNEQF
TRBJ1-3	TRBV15	ATSGGTVSGNTIY
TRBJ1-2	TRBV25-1	ASTNYGDGYT
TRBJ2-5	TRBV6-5	ASSYSGGETQY
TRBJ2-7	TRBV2	ASSDFPYEQY
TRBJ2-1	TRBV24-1	ATSAGSPTEQF
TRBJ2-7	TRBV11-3	ASSSRPADAYEQY
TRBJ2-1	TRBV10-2	ASSDPSFVEQF
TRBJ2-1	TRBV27	ASSWAQGGEQF
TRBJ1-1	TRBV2	ASSKQGGNTEAF
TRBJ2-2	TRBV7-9	ASSPRSGGNTGELF
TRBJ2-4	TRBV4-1	ASSQDPENIQY
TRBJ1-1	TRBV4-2	ASSRRDGENTEAF
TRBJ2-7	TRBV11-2	ASSLPGQTRGY
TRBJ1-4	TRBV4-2	ASSQVLPEEKLF
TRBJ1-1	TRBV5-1	ASSLVPENTEAF
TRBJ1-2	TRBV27	ASSLGVNYGYT
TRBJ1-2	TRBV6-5	ASRPGQGERGYT
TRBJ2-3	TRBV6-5	ASSYGSRSGDTQY
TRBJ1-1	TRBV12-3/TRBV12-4	ASSSAVNTEAF
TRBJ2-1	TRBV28	AGGAPVQNEQF
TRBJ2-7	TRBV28	ASKGYGLSYEQY
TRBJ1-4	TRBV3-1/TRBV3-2	ASSQLQGVGEKLF
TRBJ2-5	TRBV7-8	ASSLVFSLGQGKTQY
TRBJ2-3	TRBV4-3	ASSQSAHRGDGDTQY
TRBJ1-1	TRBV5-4	ASSTGQGVTEAF